This TCR beta chain was captured by sequencing in a study of CD8+ T cells in alopecia areata. Looking at the study overall: Administration of oral tofacitinib to treated patients was at 5 to 10 mg twice daily. Study outcomes and limitations: Compared with normal scalp, lesional scalp had higher clonality and more expanded CD8+ clones.

Concerning this clone: Its antigen is currently unknown.

RNA was isolated and reverse transcribed to cDNA, the sequencing template. This table comes from immunoSEQ multiplex PCR, and its TCRdb copy is limited to in-frame clones, with some not included. Altogether about 91,000 clones are present, nearly 45% being singletons, with the ten largest covering roughly 0.79%. It was from alopecia areata patients that lesional scalp punch biopsies and peripheral blood were collected. Germline V gives CDR1 SNHLY, CDR2 FYNNEI. The CDR3 is made up of 14 amino acids. Between the trimmed V and J ends, which lost 7 bases and 3 bases, there was a span of 12 bases. This TCR derives from a human donor with alopecia areata. The sequenced sample consisted of CD4+ T cells sorted from blood. V usage is TRBV2 and J usage is TRBJ2-2; possibly TRBD1 for D (5 bases). The CDR3 here is CASIPDTYTGELFF. The DNA for the CDR3 is TGTGCCAGCATTCCGGACACCTACACCGGGGAGCTGTTTTTT.